This is a list of T cell receptor beta chains from one sample in a study of shared clonotypes between healthy human individuals. Here immunoSEQ multiplex PCR was the method, and the copy in TCRdb shows in-frame clones only, minus some. The profile shows around 510,000 clones, roughly 79% of them singletons. Material: PBMCs. These receptors came from a woman in her forties in good health. Some clones in this sample may be carry-over from other donors' samples. CDR3s include the opening cysteine and the closing phenylalanine or tryptophan. D genes are given only for firm matches.

J gene,V gene,D gene,CDR3 DNA,CDR3 protein
TRBJ2-1,TRBV7-2,.,TGTGCCAGCAGCTTAGTGGCAGGGCCCTACAATGAGCAGTTCTTC,CASSLVAGPYNEQFF
TRBJ1-1,TRBV29-1,.,TGCAGCGTTGCCCGTGAAGTGGCCGAAGCTTTCTTT,CSVAREVAEAFF
TRBJ2-7,TRBV21-1,.,TGTGCCAGCAGCAACGAACCCTCTAGAAAATACGAGCAGTACTTC,CASSNEPSRKYEQYF
TRBJ2-1,TRBV11-2,TRBD2,TGTGCCAGCAGCTTAGACCTAGCGGGAGTCGATGAGCAGTTCTTC,CASSLDLAGVDEQFF
TRBJ2-5,TRBV7-2,.,TGTGCCAGCAGCTCCCAAGTTGAAGAGACCCAGTACTTC,CASSSQVEETQYF
TRBJ2-2,TRBV19,.,TGTGCCAGTAGTATCGAACAAGCGCACGGGGAGCTGTTTTTT,CASSIEQAHGELFF
TRBJ2-1,TRBV4-1,.,TGCGCCAGCAGCCTATGGGGGCAGCGGGAATGGGATGAGCAGTTCTTC,CASSLWGQREWDEQFF
TRBJ1-6,TRBV7-9,.,TGTGCCAGCAGCTTAGTTAATTCACCCCTCCACTTT,CASSLVNSPLHF
TRBJ2-5,TRBV5-8,.,TGTGCCAGCAGCTCACAAGGAGAGACCCAGTACTTC,CASSSQGETQYF
TRBJ2-2,TRBV10-3,TRBD1,TGTGCCACCAGGACAGGGCAAGACACCGGGGAGCTGTTTTTT,CATRTGQDTGELFF
TRBJ1-1,TRBV18,.,TGTGCCAGCTCACCAGACCCGGGGAGGACTGAAGCTTTCTTT,CASSPDPGRTEAFF
TRBJ2-2,TRBV6-1,TRBD2,TGTGCCAGCCTAGCGGGGGGTTTTTACACCGGGGAGCTGTTTTTT,CASLAGGFYTGELFF
TRBJ2-3,TRBV5-1,.,TGCGCCAGCAGCCCCCAAGCGCAAACTAGCACAGATACGCAGTATTTT,CASSPQAQTSTDTQYF
TRBJ2-7,TRBV5-4,TRBD1,TGTGCCAGCAGCTTGTCGGGGACAGGGGGCTACGAGCAGTACTTC,CASSLSGTGGYEQYF
TRBJ2-1,TRBV28,TRBD2,TGTGCCAGCAGTTTAGGGGGGGGAGCCGTCAATGAGCAGTTCTTC,CASSLGGGAVNEQFF
TRBJ2-5,TRBV28,.,TGTGCCAGCAGTTTACATGGCGACTTTGTTGAGACCCAGTACTTC,CASSLHGDFVETQYF
TRBJ2-4,TRBV19,.,TGTGCCGGTAGCAACCCGGGGCACAAAAACATTCAGTACTTC,CAGSNPGHKNIQYF
TRBJ1-2,TRBV29-1,TRBD1,TGCAGCGTTGAGGCAGGGGGGTATGGCTACACCTTC,CSVEAGGYGYTF
TRBJ2-1,TRBV7-9,.,TGTGCCAGCAGCGGGGGGGCTAGTTTGAGGATGGATGAGCAGTTCTTC,CASSGGASLRMDEQFF
TRBJ2-5,TRBV5-1,.,TGCGCCAGCAGCTTGGCTGGTACTCAAGAGACCCAGTACTTC,CASSLAGTQETQYF